A selection of T cell receptor beta chains follows, all from one sample in a study of T-cell reconstitution after alpha-beta-depleted transplantation in children. Using its own MiXCR run on the PCR reads, TCRdb lists one record per CDR3 protein. The table lists some 310,000 distinct CDR3 sequences, around 20% of them singletons. The source was PBMCs, mostly from graft donor cells, collected 180 days after TCRalphabeta/CD19-depleted stem cell transplant. The receptors shown here come from a male patient aged 10 to 17 who had a stem cell transplant for acute lymphoblastic leukemia, so the T cells may come from the graft donor. The CDR3 runs from the conserved cysteine through the conserved F or W. D genes are given only for firm matches. Part of the rows lack a size; the others show once, few, many or a class for expanded clones.

D gene,V gene,clone size,J gene,CDR3 protein,CDR3 DNA
NA,TRBV29-1,NA,TRBJ2-7,CSVEGRTNYEQYF,TGCAGCGTTGAAGGGCGGACTAACTACGAGCAGTACTTC
TRBD2,TRBV4-1,NA,TRBJ2-7,CASSPRTSGRVVFGYEQYF,TGCGCCAGCAGCCCCCGGACTAGCGGGAGAGTGGTCTTTGGCTACGAGCAGTACTTC
NA,TRBV5-4,few,TRBJ2-3,CASSFGRPRSTDTQYF,TGTGCCAGCAGCTTCGGGCGGCCTAGGAGCACAGATACGCAGTATTTT
NA,TRBV12-3/TRBV12-4,few,TRBJ2-1,CASDIRQGSSYNEQFF,TGTGCCAGCGATATTAGGCAGGGTAGCTCCTACAATGAGCAGTTCTTC
TRBD2,TRBV12-3/TRBV12-4,NA,TRBJ2-3,CASSRDGLASTDTQYF,TGTGCCAGCAGTAGGGACGGACTAGCGAGCACAGATACGCAGTATTTT
NA,TRBV18,few,TRBJ1-4,CASSPRQNEKLFF,TGTGCCAGCTCACCAAGACAGAATGAAAAACTGTTTTTT
TRBD1,TRBV29-1,few,TRBJ2-7,CSVDRQGAGEQYF,TGCAGCGTTGATCGACAGGGGGCTGGCGAGCAGTACTTC
NA,TRBV4-1,many,TRBJ2-1,CASSHNEQFF,TGCGCCAGCAGCCACAATGAGCAGTTCTTC
NA,TRBV7-8,NA,TRBJ2-7,CASSSTSTLFLGEQYF,TGTGCCAGCAGCTCGACAAGCACTCTCTTCCTGGGCGAGCAGTACTTC
NA,TRBV5-1,NA,TRBJ2-1,CASSQFTNEQFF,TGCGCCAGCAGCCAATTTACCAATGAGCAGTTCTTC
TRBD2,TRBV12-3/TRBV12-4,NA,TRBJ2-1,CASRAGLAGDYNEQFF,TGTGCCAGCAGGGCGGGACTAGCGGGAGACTACAATGAGCAGTTCTTC
NA,TRBV20-1,few,TRBJ1-2,CSARGVNSGYGYTF,TGCAGTGCTAGAGGAGTCAACAGCGGATATGGCTACACCTTC
NA,TRBV5-8,few,TRBJ2-5,CASSLGIQETQYF,TGTGCCAGCAGCTTAGGGATTCAAGAGACCCAGTACTTC
TRBD2,TRBV6-1,few,TRBJ2-1,CASTGLAGGPGEQFF,TGTGCCAGCACTGGACTAGCGGGAGGGCCGGGTGAGCAGTTCTTC
TRBD2,TRBV10-3,NA,TRBJ2-3,CAISFSGTSKADTQYF,TGTGCCATCAGTTTTTCCGGGACTAGCAAGGCAGATACGCAGTATTTT
TRBD2,TRBV11-1,NA,TRBJ2-7,CASSPPTGTSGSSYEQYF,TGTGCCAGCAGCCCCCCGACGGGGACTAGCGGAAGCTCCTACGAGCAGTACTTC
NA,TRBV15,few,TRBJ2-5,CATSNWGAQETQYF,TGTGCCACCAGCAATTGGGGGGCCCAAGAGACCCAGTACTTC
TRBD2,TRBV7-3,NA,TRBJ2-1,CASSLLAGGPMDNEQFF,TGTGCCAGCAGCTTGCTAGCGGGAGGGCCTATGGACAATGAGCAGTTCTTC
NA,TRBV5-6,NA,TRBJ2-1,CASSSTARPYNEQFF,TGTGCCAGCAGCTCGACAGCGCGTCCCTACAATGAGCAGTTCTTC
TRBD2,TRBV7-9,few,TRBJ2-1,CASSAVASGYNEQFF,TGTGCCAGCAGCGCCGTCGCTAGCGGATACAATGAGCAGTTCTTC
NA,TRBV5-1,few,TRBJ2-7,CASSLASGTGSREQYF,TGCGCCAGCAGCTTGGCTAGCGGGACAGGATCGCGGGAGCAGTACTTC
NA,TRBV18,NA,TRBJ2-7,CASSPPAQGGYEQYF,TGTGCCAGCTCACCACCGGCACAGGGAGGCTACGAGCAGTACTTC
TRBD1,TRBV4-1,NA,TRBJ1-3,CASSQSGTGAPGNTLYF,TGCGCCAGCAGCCAAAGTGGAACAGGGGCCCCTGGAAACACCTTATATTTT
NA,TRBV5-6,NA,TRBJ2-3,CASSLSGGMAFGDTQYF,TGTGCCAGCAGCTTGTCTGGTGGCATGGCGTTCGGAGATACGCAGTATTTT
NA,TRBV12-3/TRBV12-4,NA,TRBJ2-7,CASSGVGVAYEQYF,TGTGCCAGCAGTGGGGTAGGGGTGGCCTACGAGCAGTACTTC